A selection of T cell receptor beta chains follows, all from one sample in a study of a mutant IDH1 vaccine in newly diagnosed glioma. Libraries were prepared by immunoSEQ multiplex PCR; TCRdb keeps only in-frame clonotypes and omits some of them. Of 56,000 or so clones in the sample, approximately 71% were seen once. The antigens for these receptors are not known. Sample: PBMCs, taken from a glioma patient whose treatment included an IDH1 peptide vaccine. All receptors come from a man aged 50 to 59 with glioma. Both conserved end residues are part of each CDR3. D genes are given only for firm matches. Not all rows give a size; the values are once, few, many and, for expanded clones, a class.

CDR3 protein: CASSLGQGKRPQHF
CDR3 DNA: TGTGCCAGCAGCTTAGGGCAGGGGAAGAGGCCCCAGCATTTT
V gene: TRBV13
J gene: TRBJ1-5
D gene: -
clone size: -

CDR3 protein: CASSRLSEKLFF
CDR3 DNA: TGTGCCAGCTCAAGGCTATCTGAAAAACTGTTTTTT
V gene: TRBV18
J gene: TRBJ1-4
D gene: -
clone size: -

CDR3 protein: CSASRNTEAFF
CDR3 DNA: TGCAGTGCTAGCCGGAACACTGAAGCTTTCTTT
V gene: TRBV20-1
J gene: TRBJ1-1
D gene: -
clone size: few

CDR3 protein: CASSVRSGGKSEQFF
CDR3 DNA: TGTGCCAGCAGCGTTCGCAGCGGGGGGAAGAGTGAGCAGTTCTTC
V gene: TRBV7-2
J gene: TRBJ2-1
D gene: TRBD2
clone size: -

CDR3 protein: CASSPSKGGAGEQYF
CDR3 DNA: TGTGCCAGCAGTCCTTCGAAGGGGGGCGCGGGGGAGCAGTACTTC
V gene: TRBV6-6
J gene: TRBJ2-7
D gene: -
clone size: -

CDR3 protein: CSVSVPGQVQQYF
CDR3 DNA: TGCAGCGTTTCCGTCCCGGGACAAGTCCAGCAGTACTTC
V gene: TRBV29-1
J gene: TRBJ2-7
D gene: -
clone size: -

CDR3 protein: CASSNGGSNQPQHF
CDR3 DNA: TGTGCCAGCAGCAACGGAGGGTCCAATCAGCCCCAGCATTTT
V gene: TRBV6-6
J gene: TRBJ1-5
D gene: -
clone size: -

CDR3 protein: CASSDDLNRGSGQPQHF
CDR3 DNA: TGTGCCAGCAGTGATGATCTGAACAGGGGCTCGGGCCAGCCCCAGCATTTT
V gene: TRBV16
J gene: TRBJ1-5
D gene: TRBD1
clone size: few

CDR3 protein: CASSLEGPQPQHF
CDR3 DNA: TGTGCCAGCAGCTTAGAGGGGCCCCAGCCCCAGCATTTT
V gene: TRBV7-9
J gene: TRBJ1-5
D gene: -
clone size: few

CDR3 protein: CASTKKLDPGNQPQHF
CDR3 DNA: TGTGCCAGCACCAAAAAACTGGATCCGGGCAATCAGCCCCAGCATTTT
V gene: TRBV6-4
J gene: TRBJ1-5
D gene: -
clone size: -

CDR3 protein: CASSLAGGLRKAKNIQYF
CDR3 DNA: TGCGCCAGCAGCTTGGCGGGGGGGCTTCGGAAAGCCAAAAACATTCAGTACTTC
V gene: TRBV5-1
J gene: TRBJ2-4
D gene: TRBD2
clone size: -

CDR3 protein: CASSLWSGEDYGYTF
CDR3 DNA: TGTGCCAGCAGCTTATGGTCAGGGGAAGACTATGGCTACACCTTC
V gene: TRBV7-2
J gene: TRBJ1-2
D gene: -
clone size: -

CDR3 protein: CASSTGGEAETQYF
CDR3 DNA: TGTGCCAGCAGCACCGGGGGGGAAGCAGAGACCCAGTACTTC
V gene: TRBV11-2
J gene: TRBJ2-5
D gene: TRBD2
clone size: medium-sized

CDR3 protein: CASSSRLAGGETQYF
CDR3 DNA: TGTGCCAGCAGCAGCAGACTAGCGGGGGGGGAGACCCAGTACTTC
V gene: TRBV7-2
J gene: TRBJ2-5
D gene: TRBD2
clone size: -

CDR3 protein: CASSEDVRTEAFF
CDR3 DNA: TGTGCCAGCAGTGAGGATGTAAGGACTGAAGCTTTCTTT
V gene: TRBV2
J gene: TRBJ1-1
D gene: -
clone size: few

CDR3 protein: CASSLWAIKQGNIQYF
CDR3 DNA: TGTGCCAGCAGCTTGTGGGCGATCAAACAGGGAAACATTCAGTACTTC
V gene: TRBV5-6
J gene: TRBJ2-4
D gene: -
clone size: -

CDR3 protein: CAWKEWQGVSSTEAFF
CDR3 DNA: TGTGCCTGGAAGGAATGGCAGGGTGTCTCTAGCACTGAAGCTTTCTTT
V gene: TRBV30
J gene: TRBJ1-1
D gene: -
clone size: few

CDR3 protein: CASSLARWDRGRQGYGYTF
CDR3 DNA: TGTGCCAGCAGCTTAGCCCGGTGGGACAGGGGGCGGCAAGGCTATGGCTACACCTTC
V gene: TRBV7-8
J gene: TRBJ1-2
D gene: TRBD1
clone size: -